The 19 T cell receptor beta chains listed next were all sequenced from one sample in a study of shared clonotypes between healthy human individuals. The data were produced by immunoSEQ multiplex PCR, yet TCRdb's version contains in-frame clones alone and is incomplete. This table holds more than 2 million clones, approximately 94% found once. What was sequenced was naive CD4+ T cells sorted from blood. The subset here: CD45RA+ positively selected. The source of these receptors is a man younger than 35 in good health.

This chain links TRBV2 with TRBJ2-1; 7 bases align to TRBD2. This CDR3 has 16 amino acids. J gave up 0 bases and V 4 bases, and 6 bases lay outside the gene matches. The germline gives CDR1 SNHLY, CDR2 FYNNEI. The CDR3 is CASSGRAGSSYNEQFF. The CDR3, as DNA: TGTGCCAGCAGTGGTCGAGCGGGGAGCTCCTACAATGAGCAGTTCTTC.

This clone was observed a single time. The chain is built from TRBV13 and TRBJ2-7; TRBD1 is a possible D gene (6 bases). Trimming took off 3 bases at V and 4 bases at J, with 13 bases between the two ends. This CDR3 contains 14 residues. Germline V CDR1 and CDR2: PRHDT, FYEKMQ (reference sequence). CDR3 coding DNA: TGTGCCAGCAGCTTTACACAGGGTTCGTACGAGCAGTACTTC. Its translation is CASSFTQGSYEQYF.

The chain uses TRBV2 and TRBJ1-1, with a possible D match to TRBD1 (6 bases). This CDR3 spans 14 amino acids. Trimming stripped 6 bases from V and 0 bases from J, with 11 bases between. Per the germline V gene, CDR1 is SNHLY and CDR2 is FYNNEI. CDR3 sequence: CASRGAVLNTEAFF. CDR3 bases: TGTGCCAGCAGGGGGGCGGTACTGAACACTGAAGCTTTCTTT.

The chain joins TRBV15 to TRBJ1-1, with a weak D call TRBD1 (5 bases). The CDR3 is 15 residues long. V lost 0 bases to trimming and J lost 0 bases, with 8 bases between them. Germline V gene lookup returns CDR1 LNHNV and CDR2 YYDKDF (reference sequence). The CDR3 protein is CATSREAGMNTEAFF. DNA of the CDR3: TGTGCCACCAGCAGAGAAGCAGGGATGAACACTGAAGCTTTCTTT.

This clone is a singleton in its sample. The gene calls are TRBV4-1 and TRBJ2-2; the D gene is possibly TRBD2 (6 bases). The CDR3 loop spans 17 amino acids. CDR1 and CDR2 (germline): MGHRA, YSYEKL. V gave up 3 bases and J gave up 4 bases, with 18 bases separating them. The chain's CDR3 is CASSHPPEQGGTGELFF. CDR3 coding DNA: TGCGCCAGCAGCCATCCTCCAGAGCAGGGAGGCACCGGGGAGCTGTTTTTT.

This chain connects TRBV11-2 to TRBJ1-4, with D tentatively TRBD1 (6 bases). Between the trimmed V and J ends, which lost 6 bases and 6 bases, there was a span of 17 bases. This CDR3 is built from 15 residues. Germline V gene sequence: CDR1 SGHAT, CDR2 FQNNGV. The CDR3: CASRPGVGLDEKLFF. The DNA of the CDR3 is TGTGCCAGCAGACCAGGGGTAGGGTTGGATGAAAAACTGTTTTTT.

As concerns this clone: The sample contains more than one DNA sequence encoding this CDR3. The rearrangement links TRBV30 to TRBJ1-6, with D possibly matching TRBD1 (6 bases). This CDR3 spans 14 amino acids. CDR1 GTSNPN and CDR2 SVGIG come from the germline V gene (reference sequence). Trimming cost V 0 bases and J 6 bases, with 9 bases left between them. CDR3 sequence: CAWSVQGGNSPLHF. CDR3 DNA sequence: TGTGCCTGGAGTGTACAAGGGGGTAATTCACCCCTCCACTTT.

The genes are TRBV28 and TRBJ2-2, with D perhaps matching TRBD1 (5 bases). Germline V gives CDR1 MDHEN, CDR2 SYDVKM. The germline V and J ends were trimmed by 2 bases and 2 bases, with 9 bases remaining between them. There are 15 residues in the CDR3. The CDR3 DNA reads TGTGCCAGCAGTTTAAGCAGGGTAAACACCGGGGAGCTGTTTTTT. Residues: CASSLSRVNTGELFF.

The chain couples TRBV5-1 to TRBJ2-2; 10 nucleotides agree with TRBD2. Germline-derived CDR1 and CDR2 are SGHRS and YFSETQ. The CDR3 consists of 17 residues. J was trimmed by 5 bases and V by 4 bases; bases with no gene match: 11. CDR3 sequence reads: CASSLIFSGGPTGELFF. In DNA form, the CDR3 reads TGCGCCAGCAGCCTGATTTTTAGCGGGGGGCCTACCGGGGAGCTGTTTTTT. The entire variable domain, with the rest obtained from reference TRBV5-1 and TRBJ2-2, is as follows: KAGVTQTPRYLIKTRGQQVTLSCSPISGHRSVSWYQQTPGQGLQFLFEYFSETQRNKGNFPGRFSGRQFSNSRSEMNVSTLELGDSALYLCASSLIFSGGPTGELFFGEGSRLTVL.

The chain employs TRBV5-1 and TRBJ2-7, with 7 positions matching TRBD2. V gave up 3 bases and J gave up 7 bases; unmatched junction bases: 7. CDR1 and CDR2 from the germline V gene are SGHRS and YFSETQ. CDR3 length equals 13 residues. The chain's CDR3 is CASSSSGDGEQYF. In DNA, the CDR3 is TGCGCCAGCAGCTCTAGCGGAGACGGGGAGCAGTACTTC.

The CDR3 protein is CAATAVPSTDTQYF. The CDR3 nucleotides read TGTGCCGCCACGGCGGTTCCTAGCACAGATACGCAGTATTTT. This chain connects TRBV10-3 to TRBJ2-3; D gene uncertain. The ends were cut back, 11 bases at V and 0 bases at J, with 15 bases in the middle. This CDR3 comprises 14 residues. The germline CDR1 and CDR2 sequences are ENHRY and SYGVKD.

The rearrangement joins TRBV6-6 to TRBJ2-1; tentatively, D is TRBD2 (5 bases). This CDR3 comprises 15 residues. Looked up from germline, CDR1 is MNHNY and CDR2 is SVGAGI (reference sequence). With 4 bases removed from V and 8 bases from J, the gap between germline ends came to 18 bases. The CDR3 coding sequence is TGTGCCAGCAGTTTGACTGGCCTTGTTAGCGATGAGCAGTTCTTC. Translating it yields CASSLTGLVSDEQFF.

The chain recombines TRBV5-1 with TRBJ2-5; 9 positions agree with TRBD2. Germline-derived CDR1 and CDR2 are SGHRS and YFSETQ. The CDR3 covers 15 residues. Trimming took 3 bases from V and 0 from J; bases not matched to a gene: 3. CDR3 sequence: CASSSSGVYQETQYF. CDR3 in DNA: TGCGCCAGCAGCTCTAGCGGGGTGTACCAAGAGACCCAGTACTTC.

The V gene is TRBV7-9, the J gene TRBJ1-1; no definite D call. Per germline, CDR1 SEHNR and CDR2 FQNEAQ (reference sequence). This CDR3 has 12 amino acids. Between the trimmed V and J ends, which lost 1 base and 10 bases, there was a span of 10 bases. The CDR3 is CASSLGQTLAFF. The CDR3, as DNA: TGTGCCAGCAGCTTAGGGCAGACTTTAGCTTTCTTT.

The rearrangement joins TRBV20-1 to TRBJ1-4, with D possibly TRBD1 on 5 matching bases. The V gene's germline CDR1 is DFQATT and CDR2 SNEGSKA (reference sequence). This CDR3 spans 11 amino acids. The V end lost 6 bases, the J end lost 15 bases, and 17 bases lay between the germline ends. The CDR3 bases are TGCAGTGCCCGAGTGCAGGGAGGGGTGTTTTTT. Its protein product is CSARVQGGVFF.

The chain has TRBV28 and TRBJ1-1, with unresolved D. The CDR3 is made up of 14 amino acids. Germline assignment: CDR1 MDHEN and CDR2 SYDVKM. Trimming removed 4 bases from V and 5 bases from J, with 14 bases in between. CDR3 nucleotide sequence: TGTGCCAGCAGTTCCCCTTCCTCCTCTACTGAAGCTTTCTTT. It specifies CASSSPSSSTEAFF.

V usage is TRBV5-6 and J usage is TRBJ2-7; D not certain. V was cut by 0 bases and J by 4 bases, with 14 bases left in between. Germline V lookup: CDR1 SGHDT, CDR2 YYEEEE. This CDR3 comprises 15 residues. The chain's CDR3 is CASSLGLKVEYEQYF. The CDR3 coding sequence is TGTGCCAGCAGCTTGGGTCTGAAGGTAGAATACGAGCAGTACTTC.

The genes are TRBV6-6 and TRBJ1-3; 8 bases line up with TRBD1. This CDR3 is built from 15 residues. Germline assignment: CDR1 MNHNY and CDR2 SVGAGI (reference sequence). Germline trimming cut 6 bases from V and 3 bases from J; bases unmatched to any gene: 7. The CDR3 DNA is TGTGCCAGCAGCCCACAGGGGGACGGTGGAAACACCATATATTTT. Translation: CASSPQGDGGNTIYF.

The chain is built from TRBV25-1 and TRBJ2-3; 9 nucleotides agree with TRBD2. V was clipped by 2 bases and J by 6 bases; unmatched bases: 9. Germline lookup yields CDR1 MGHDK and CDR2 SYGVNS. The CDR3 runs to 16 residues. In DNA, the CDR3 is TGTGCCAGCAGTGAAGGCTTAGCGGGGGACGGGGATACGCAGTATTTT. Translation: CASSEGLAGDGDTQYF.